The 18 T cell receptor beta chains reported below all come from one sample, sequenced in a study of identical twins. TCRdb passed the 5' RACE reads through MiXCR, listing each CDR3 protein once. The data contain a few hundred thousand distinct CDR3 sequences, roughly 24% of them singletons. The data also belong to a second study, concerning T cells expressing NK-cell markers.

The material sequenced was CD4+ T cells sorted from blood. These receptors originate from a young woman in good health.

CDR3 sequence reads: CASSFRGRGGTDTQYF. For the CDR3, the DNA is TGCGCCAGCAGCTTCCGCGGGAGAGGCGGCACAGATACGCAGTATTTT. The chain combines TRBV5-1 with TRBJ2-3; TRBD2 matches at 7 bases. Losses at the gene ends were 2 bases for V and 1 base for J; bases not matched to a gene: 7. This CDR3 contains 16 residues. CDR1 and CDR2 (germline): SGHRS, YFSETQ.

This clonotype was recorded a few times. The CDR3 sequence is CASSLMGGYTF. CDR3 coding DNA: TGTGCCAGCAGCTTAATGGGGGGCTACACCTTC. The rearrangement uses TRBV5-6 and TRBJ1-2; D unclear. The CDR3 has 11 residues. CDR1 is SGHDT and CDR2 is YYEEEE in the germline V gene. V lost 2 bases and J lost 8, with 7 bases in between.

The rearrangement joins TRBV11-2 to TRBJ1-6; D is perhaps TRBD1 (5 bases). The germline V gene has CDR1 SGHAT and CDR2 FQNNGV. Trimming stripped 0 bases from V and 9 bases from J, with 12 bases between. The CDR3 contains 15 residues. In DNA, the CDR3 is TGTGCCAGCAGCTTAGATCGAGTTGGGGGTTCACCCCTCCACTTT. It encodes CASSLDRVGGSPLHF. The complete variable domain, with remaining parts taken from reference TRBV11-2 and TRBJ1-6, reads EAGVAQSPRYKIIEKRQSVAFWCNPISGHATLYWYQQILGQGPKLLIQFQNNGVVDDSQLPKDRFSAERLKGVDSTLKIQPAKLEDSAVYLCASSLDRVGGSPLHFGNGTRLTVT.

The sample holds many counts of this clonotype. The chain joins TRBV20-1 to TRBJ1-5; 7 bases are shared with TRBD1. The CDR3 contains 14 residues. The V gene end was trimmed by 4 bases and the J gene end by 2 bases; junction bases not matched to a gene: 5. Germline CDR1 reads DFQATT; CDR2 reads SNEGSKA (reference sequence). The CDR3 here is CSAIQGSRNQPQHF. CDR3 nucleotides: TGCAGTGCTATACAGGGGTCCCGCAATCAGCCCCAGCATTTT.

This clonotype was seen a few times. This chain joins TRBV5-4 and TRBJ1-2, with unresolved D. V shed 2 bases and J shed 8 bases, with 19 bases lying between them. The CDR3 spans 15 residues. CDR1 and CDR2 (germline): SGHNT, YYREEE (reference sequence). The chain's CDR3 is CASSFPRRGLGGYTF. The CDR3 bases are TGTGCCAGCAGCTTCCCCCGGCGGGGATTGGGAGGCTACACCTTC. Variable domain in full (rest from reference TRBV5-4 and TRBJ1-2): ETGVTQSPTHLIKTRGQQVTLRCSSQSGHNTVSWYQQALGQGPQFIFQYYREEENGRGNFPPRFSGLQFPNYSSELNVNALELDDSALYLCASSFPRRGLGGYTFGSGTRLTVV.

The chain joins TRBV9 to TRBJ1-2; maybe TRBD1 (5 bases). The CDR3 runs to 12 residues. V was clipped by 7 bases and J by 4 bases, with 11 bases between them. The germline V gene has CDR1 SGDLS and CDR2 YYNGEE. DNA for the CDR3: TGTGCCAGCGTGGGGCAGGCCTATGGCTACACCTTC. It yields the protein CASVGQAYGYTF.

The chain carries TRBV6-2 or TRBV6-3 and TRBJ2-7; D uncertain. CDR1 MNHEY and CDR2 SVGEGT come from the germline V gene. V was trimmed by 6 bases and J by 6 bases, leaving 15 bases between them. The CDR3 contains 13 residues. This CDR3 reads CASSRARIGEQYF. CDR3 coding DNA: TGTGCCAGCAGCCGAGCACGGATAGGCGAGCAGTACTTC.

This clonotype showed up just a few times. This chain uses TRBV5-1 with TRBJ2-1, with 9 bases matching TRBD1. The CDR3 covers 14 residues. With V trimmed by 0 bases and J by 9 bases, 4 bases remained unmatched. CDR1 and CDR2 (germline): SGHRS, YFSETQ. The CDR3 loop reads CASSLDPDRGEQFF. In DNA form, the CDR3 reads TGCGCCAGCAGCTTGGATCCGGACAGGGGTGAGCAGTTCTTC.

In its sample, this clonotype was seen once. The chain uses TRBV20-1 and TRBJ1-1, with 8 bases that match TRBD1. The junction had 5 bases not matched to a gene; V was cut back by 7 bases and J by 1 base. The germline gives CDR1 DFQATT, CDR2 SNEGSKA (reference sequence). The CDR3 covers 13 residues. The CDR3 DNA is TGCAGTGGGACAGGGAGTAGGAACACTGAAGCTTTCTTT. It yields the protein CSGTGSRNTEAFF.

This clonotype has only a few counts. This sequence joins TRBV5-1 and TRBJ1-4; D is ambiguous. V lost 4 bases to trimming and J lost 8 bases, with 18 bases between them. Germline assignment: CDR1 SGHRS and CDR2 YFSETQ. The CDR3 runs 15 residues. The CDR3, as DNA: TGCGCCAGCAGCACGGACCGCGGGGTGCGCGAAAAACTGTTTTTT. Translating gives CASSTDRGVREKLFF.

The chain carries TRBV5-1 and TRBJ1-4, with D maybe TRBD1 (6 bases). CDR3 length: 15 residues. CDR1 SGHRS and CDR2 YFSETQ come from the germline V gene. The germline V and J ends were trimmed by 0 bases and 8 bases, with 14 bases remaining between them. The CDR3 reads CASSLEDRTGEKLFF. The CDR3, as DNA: TGCGCCAGCAGCTTGGAGGACAGAACGGGGGAAAAACTGTTTTTT.

The CDR3 bases are TGTGCCAGCAGTTTGGGATCGGGGATCGCCTACAATGAGCAGTTCTTC. Protein: CASSLGSGIAYNEQFF. V is TRBV12-3 or TRBV12-4 and J is TRBJ2-1; a weak D match, TRBD2 (5 bases). Trimming pared 3 bases from V and 2 bases from J, leaving 14 bases between. This CDR3 has 16 amino acids.

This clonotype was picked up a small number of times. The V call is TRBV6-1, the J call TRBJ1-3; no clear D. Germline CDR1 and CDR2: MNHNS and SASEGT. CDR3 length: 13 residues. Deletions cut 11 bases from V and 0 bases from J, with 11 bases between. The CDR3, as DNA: TGTGCCGCCAGGAGCAGCTCTGGAAACACCATATATTTT. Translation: CAARSSSGNTIYF.

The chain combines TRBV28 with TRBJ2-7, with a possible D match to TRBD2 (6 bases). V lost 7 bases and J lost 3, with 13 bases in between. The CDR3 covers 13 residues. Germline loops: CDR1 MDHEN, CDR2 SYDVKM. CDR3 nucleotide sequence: TGTGCCAGCAAGATTAGCGGAGGCTACGAGCAGTACTTC. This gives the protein CASKISGGYEQYF.

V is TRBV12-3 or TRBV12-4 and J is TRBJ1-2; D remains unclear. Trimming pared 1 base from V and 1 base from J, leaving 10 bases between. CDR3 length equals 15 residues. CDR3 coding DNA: TGTGCCAGCAGTTTAGACCAGGACTTTAACTATGGCTACACCTTC. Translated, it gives CASSLDQDFNYGYTF.

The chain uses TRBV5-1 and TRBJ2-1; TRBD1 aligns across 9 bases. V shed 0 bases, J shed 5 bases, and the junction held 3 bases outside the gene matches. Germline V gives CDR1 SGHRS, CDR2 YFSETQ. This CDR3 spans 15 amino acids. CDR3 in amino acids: CASSLGGTGNNEQFF. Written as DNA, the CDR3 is TGCGCCAGCAGCTTGGGCGGGACAGGGAACAATGAGCAGTTCTTC.

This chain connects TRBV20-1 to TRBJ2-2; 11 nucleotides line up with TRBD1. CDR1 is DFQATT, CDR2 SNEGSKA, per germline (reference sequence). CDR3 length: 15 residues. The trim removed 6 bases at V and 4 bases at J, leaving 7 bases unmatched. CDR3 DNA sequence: TGCAGTGCACCGGGACAGGGGGTCGGCACCGGGGAGCTGTTTTTT. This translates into CSAPGQGVGTGELFF.

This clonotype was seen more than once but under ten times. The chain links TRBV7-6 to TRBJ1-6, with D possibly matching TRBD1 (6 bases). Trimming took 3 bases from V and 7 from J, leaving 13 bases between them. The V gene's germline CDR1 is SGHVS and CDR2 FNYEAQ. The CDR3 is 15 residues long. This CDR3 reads CASSLGTRDNSPLHF. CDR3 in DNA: TGTGCCAGCAGCTTGGGGACAAGGGACAATTCACCCCTCCACTTT. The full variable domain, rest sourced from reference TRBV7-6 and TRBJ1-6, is GAGVSQSPRYKVTKRGQDVALRCDPISGHVSLYWYRQALGQGPEFLTYFNYEAQQDKSGLPNDRFSAERPEGSISTLTIQRTEQRDSAMYRCASSLGTRDNSPLHFGNGTRLTVT.